Below, 3 T cell receptor beta chains from the same sample are listed, as sequenced in a study of blood T cell repertoires in COVID-19. Generated by immunoSEQ multiplex PCR, the TCRdb table keeps only in-frame clones and is missing some. The sample holds roughly 200,000 clones, 70% to 80% seen once. The sequenced material came from peripheral blood. These receptors were collected from a woman in her 40s with COVID-19, enrolled during active disease.

The V gene is TRBV4-2, the J gene TRBJ1-2; 9 nucleotides agree with TRBD1. Germline values: CDR1 LGHNA, CDR2 YNFKEQ. V shed 0 bases and J 4 bases; nucleotides not matched to a gene: 6. The CDR3 totals 16 residues. This CDR3 reads CASSQDGTGQTYGYTF. The DNA for the CDR3 is TGTGCCAGCAGCCAAGACGGGACAGGGCAAACCTATGGCTACACCTTC.

The CDR3 reads CASSQSGGGTHEQFF. Here the CDR3 DNA reads TGTGCCAGCAGCCAGAGCGGGGGGGGGACACATGAGCAGTTCTTC. The chain uses TRBV3-1 (or the pseudogene TRBV3-2) and TRBJ2-1; 10 positions match TRBD2. J lost 8 bases, V lost 3 bases, and 7 bases had no gene match. Germline V CDR1 and CDR2: LGHDT, YNNKEL (reference sequence). The CDR3 length is 15 residues.

The J gene is TRBJ1-3, the V gene TRBV21-1; the listed D gene, TRBD1, was not tested against the DNA. TRBV21-1 is a listed pseudogene. The CDR3 length is 18 residues. In DNA, the CDR3 is TGTGCCAGCAGCGTAGGAAGGACAGGGAGTGAGTTTGGAAACACCATATATTTT. As protein: CASSVGRTGSEFGNTIYF.